One and the same sample provided the 27 T cell receptor beta chains below, sequenced in a study of T cell responses to AZD1222 COVID-19 vaccine. The method was immunoSEQ multiplex PCR; TCRdb's version includes in-frame clones alone and lacks a portion of them. The data hold under 150,000 clones, with around 85% observed a single time. The sample consisted of peripheral blood, taken on day 0 of MenACWY control vaccination. These TCRs come from an adult in good health.

V gene TRBV3-1 (or the pseudogene TRBV3-2) combines with J gene TRBJ2-1, with D unclear. V lost 5 bases, J lost 7 bases, and 9 bases lay in between. Germline assignment: CDR1 LGHDT and CDR2 YNNKEL (reference sequence). This CDR3 is 12 amino acids long. CDR3 sequence reads: CASSFPGNEQFF. Written as DNA, the CDR3 is TGTGCCAGCAGCTTCCCGGGTAATGAGCAGTTCTTC.

The rearrangement uses TRBV5-1 and TRBJ2-3, with 8 bases lining up with TRBD2. Germline V gene lookup returns CDR1 SGHRS and CDR2 YFSETQ. This CDR3 spans 16 amino acids. With V trimmed by 0 bases and J by 2 bases, 5 bases remained unmatched. The CDR3 region has the DNA TGCGCCAGCAGCTTGGTGCTAGCGGGCAACACAGATACGCAGTATTTT. It codes for CASSLVLAGNTDTQYF.

A single count supports this clone. CDR3 residues: CASSSPARLRGNTIYF. The CDR3 nucleotides read TGTGCCAGCAGCTCTCCGGCCAGGCTCCGGGGAAACACCATATATTTT. This chain uses TRBV5-5 with TRBJ1-3; D is ambiguous. The CDR3 consists of 16 residues. Germline V gives CDR1 SGHKS, CDR2 YYEKEE (reference sequence). V lost 3 bases and J lost 4, with 17 bases in between. Complete variable domain (other parts from reference TRBV5-5 and TRBJ1-3): DAGVTQSPTHLIKTRGQQVTLRCSPISGHKSVSWYQQVLGQGPQFIFQYYEKEERGRGNFPDRFSARQFPNYSSELNVNALLLGDSALYLCASSSPARLRGNTIYFGEGSWLTVV.

This clone was seen more than once but under ten times. V gene TRBV3-1 (or the pseudogene TRBV3-2) combines with J gene TRBJ1-1, with a weak D call TRBD1 (5 bases). The CDR3 consists of 15 residues. Germline CDR1 LGHDT, CDR2 YNNKEL (reference sequence). V dropped 2 bases and J dropped 1 base, with 11 bases sitting between them. CDR3 sequence reads: CASSQYGQGNTEAFF. CDR3 DNA sequence: TGTGCCAGCAGCCAATATGGGCAGGGGAACACTGAAGCTTTCTTT.

This clone was seen a few times. This chain joins TRBV2 and TRBJ1-2; D is ambiguous. The length of the CDR3 is 13 residues. In germline, CDR1 is SNHLY, CDR2 FYNNEI. Trimming shortened V by 4 bases and J by 1 base, and 7 bases separated the two germline ends. The CDR3 loop reads CASSAADNYGYTF. In DNA, the CDR3 is TGTGCCAGCAGTGCGGCCGATAACTATGGCTACACCTTC.

The chain is built from TRBV6-5 and TRBJ1-4, with TRBD1 matching over 11 bases. From germline, CDR1 is MNHEY and CDR2 SVGAGI. The V and J ends lost 6 bases and 7 bases, in that order; junction bases with no gene match: 7. The CDR3 is 15 residues long. CDR3 amino acids: CASSFAGTGGEKLFF. In nucleotides, the CDR3 is TGTGCCAGCAGCTTCGCCGGGACAGGGGGTGAAAAACTGTTTTTT.

The chain has TRBV24-1 and TRBJ1-1; D remains ambiguous. V was trimmed by 5 bases and J by 7 bases, leaving 13 bases between them. The CDR3 sequence is 13 residues long. From germline, CDR1 is KGHDR and CDR2 SFDVKD. CDR3 nucleotide sequence: TGTGCCACCAGTGGAGGTTACGCGAATGAAGCTTTCTTT. Amino acid sequence: CATSGGYANEAFF.

This clone was detected only once. The chain links TRBV7-6 to TRBJ2-3; no clear D gene. The CDR3 runs 10 residues. Germline V gene sequence: CDR1 SGHVS, CDR2 FNYEAQ. Deletions cut 4 bases from V and 6 bases from J, with 2 bases between. The CDR3 DNA reads TGTGCCAGCAGCTCGGATACGCAGTATTTT. Its translation: CASSSDTQYF.

This clone was picked up a small number of times. This chain joins TRBV19 and TRBJ2-1; 9 nucleotides agree with TRBD1. This CDR3 is built from 17 residues. Germline values: CDR1 LNHDA, CDR2 SQIVND (reference sequence). Trimming removed 5 bases from V and 2 bases from J; junction bases left unmatched: 10. CDR3 bases: TGTGCCAGTAGTGCCCCCTGGGGGACAGGGACCTACAATGAGCAGTTCTTC. This sequence encodes CASSAPWGTGTYNEQFF. Full variable domain (outside the CDR3, taken from reference TRBV19 and TRBJ2-1): DGGITQSPKYLFRKEGQNVTLSCEQNLNHDAMYWYRQDPGQGLRLIYYSQIVNDFQKGDIAEGYSVSREKKESFPLTVTSAQKNPTAFYLCASSAPWGTGTYNEQFFGPGTRLTVL.

The CDR3, as DNA: TGTGCCAGTGAGTCGGGACAGAGCTACGAGCAGTACTTC. This encodes CASESGQSYEQYF. J is TRBJ2-7 and V is TRBV2; 7 positions match TRBD1. Germline V CDR1 and CDR2: SNHLY, FYNNEI. CDR3 length: 13 residues. The J segment lost 3 bases and the V segment lost 9 bases, leaving 8 bases of the junction unmatched. The full variable domain, with the rest looked up from reference TRBV2 and TRBJ2-7, is EPEVTQTPSHQVTQMGQEVILRCVPISNHLYFYWYRQILGQKVEFLVSFYNNEISEKSEIFDDQFSVERPDGSNFTLKIRSTKLEDSAMYFCASESGQSYEQYFGPGTRLTVT.

The J gene is TRBJ2-2, the V gene TRBV7-9, with 11 bases that match TRBD1. The V gene's germline CDR1 is SEHNR and CDR2 FQNEAQ (reference sequence). Trimming removed 5 bases from V and 4 bases from J; junction bases left unmatched: 6. The CDR3 length is 16 residues. For the CDR3, the DNA is TGTGCCAGCAGCCTCGGACAGGGGGCGGGCACCGGGGAGCTGTTTTTT. Protein product: CASSLGQGAGTGELFF.

The V call is TRBV5-4, the J call TRBJ2-5; the D gene is possibly TRBD1 (6 bases). CDR3 length equals 19 residues. Germline V gene lookup returns CDR1 SGHNT and CDR2 YYREEE (reference sequence). V was trimmed by 0 bases and J by 7 bases, leaving 28 bases between them. This CDR3 is CASSLGQGKRAVSSGTQYF. CDR3 in DNA: TGTGCCAGCAGCTTGGGGCAGGGGAAAAGGGCGGTGTCCTCTGGGACCCAGTACTTC.

Details on this clone: The junction departs from germline at one end; a sequencing error may be responsible. This chain links TRBV13 with TRBJ2-5, with D perhaps given as TRBD1 or TRBD2 (5 bases each). Germline values: CDR1 PRHDT, CDR2 FYEKMQ (reference sequence). This CDR3 is 14 amino acids long. CDR3 sequence (DNA): TGTGCCAGCAGCTTAACCGGGACCCAAGAGTCCCAGTACTTC. Its protein product is CASSLTGTQESQYF. Using reference TRBV13 and TRBJ2-5 for the parts outside the CDR3, the full variable domain is AAGVIQSPRHLIKEKRETATLKCYPIPRHDTVYWYQQGPGQDPQFLISFYEKMQSDKGSIPDRFSAQQFSDYHSELNMSSLELGDSALYFCASSLTGTQESQYFGPGTRLLVL.

This chain links TRBV7-3 with TRBJ1-5, with 11 bases identical to TRBD1. The ends lost 3 bases at V and 8 bases at J; junction bases unmatched: 6. This CDR3 spans 15 amino acids. The germline gives CDR1 SGHTA, CDR2 FQGTGA. CDR3 residues: CASSFSWTGGEPQHF. Written as DNA, the CDR3 is TGTGCCAGCAGCTTCTCATGGACAGGGGGCGAGCCCCAGCATTTT.

V is TRBV6-5 and J is TRBJ1-2; TRBD1 agrees at 9 bases. The CDR3 is 13 residues long. CDR1 is MNHEY, CDR2 SVGAGI, per germline. V gave up 6 bases and J gave up 5 bases; unmatched junction bases: 4. The CDR3 DNA reads as TGTGCCAGCAGGACAGGGGGAGGGTATGGCTACACCTTC. Translation gives CASRTGGGYGYTF.

The chain employs TRBV7-9 and TRBJ2-3, with 8 positions matching TRBD1. V dropped 2 bases and J dropped 14; count of bases not matched to a gene: 9. The CDR3 contains 13 residues. Germline values: CDR1 SEHNR, CDR2 FQNEAQ (reference sequence). This CDR3 is CASSLNMQGARYF. The CDR3 DNA follows: TGTGCCAGCAGCTTAAATATGCAGGGGGCAAGGTATTTT.

The V gene is TRBV9, the J gene TRBJ1-1; tentatively, D is TRBD1 (5 bases). Deletions cut 3 bases from V and 3 bases from J, with 9 bases between. In germline, CDR1 is SGDLS, CDR2 YYNGEE. The CDR3 is 13 amino acids. The CDR3 here is CASSALGDTEAFF. In DNA, the CDR3 is TGTGCCAGCAGCGCCCTAGGGGACACTGAAGCTTTCTTT.

This chain uses TRBV19 with TRBJ2-7, with 10 bases identical to TRBD1. V was pared by 0 bases and J by 6 bases, with 8 bases of the junction left unmatched. Germline V gene lookup returns CDR1 LNHDA and CDR2 SQIVND (reference sequence). The CDR3 is 16 amino acids. The CDR3 spells CASSIDLGQGSTEQYF. The CDR3 bases are TGTGCCAGTAGTATAGACCTGGGACAGGGGTCGACCGAGCAGTACTTC.

The chain carries TRBV28 and TRBJ2-1; 14 positions match TRBD2. The J segment lost 8 bases and the V segment lost 7 bases, leaving 10 bases of the junction unmatched. The CDR3 runs to 16 residues. Germline V CDR1 and CDR2: MDHEN, SYDVKM. This CDR3 is CASTIRLAGGVHEQFF. Here the CDR3 DNA reads TGTGCCAGCACCATACGACTAGCGGGGGGGGTCCATGAGCAGTTCTTC.

The J gene is TRBJ2-2, the V gene TRBV6-5; 7 bases line up with TRBD2. The junction had 5 bases not matched to a gene; V was cut back by 3 bases and J by 4 bases. The CDR3 is 15 residues long. The germline gives CDR1 MNHEY, CDR2 SVGAGI. The CDR3 loop is CASSYREGSTGELFF. The CDR3 DNA reads TGTGCCAGCAGTTATAGGGAGGGGAGCACCGGGGAGCTGTTTTTT.

This rearrangement joins TRBV14 to TRBJ2-3; 7 bases match TRBD1. CDR1 is SGHDN, CDR2 FVKESK, per germline. Trimming cost V 8 bases and J 2 bases; bases outside gene matches: 10. CDR3 length: 15 amino acids. The CDR3 loop is CASRKSGQPTDTQYF. CDR3 sequence (DNA): TGTGCCAGCCGAAAATCGGGACAGCCCACAGATACGCAGTATTTT.

The genes are TRBV9 and TRBJ2-5; D is perhaps TRBD1 (6 bases). CDR1 is SGDLS, CDR2 YYNGEE, per germline. V shed 0 bases and J shed 5 bases, with 17 bases lying between them. The CDR3 runs to 16 residues. CDR3 residues: CASSVEAGAFWETQYF. CDR3 nucleotides: TGTGCCAGCAGCGTAGAGGCAGGGGCCTTCTGGGAGACCCAGTACTTC.

The chain carries TRBV9 and TRBJ2-3; D is possibly TRBD1 (5 bases). The V end was cut by 1 base, the J end by 0 bases, with 12 bases between. CDR1 is SGDLS, CDR2 YYNGEE, per germline. This CDR3 spans 16 amino acids. CDR3: CASSVLDSASTDTQYF. In nucleotides, the CDR3 is TGTGCCAGCAGCGTACTCGACAGTGCTAGCACAGATACGCAGTATTTT.

This chain joins TRBV5-5 and TRBJ1-5; perhaps TRBD1 as D (5 bases). Germline V gives CDR1 SGHKS, CDR2 YYEKEE (reference sequence). CDR3 size: 14 residues. V lost 4 bases and J 9 bases, leaving 17 bases between the germline ends. The CDR3 protein is CASSLDPSGAPQHF. CDR3 bases: TGTGCCAGCAGCCTGGATCCCTCCGGGGCGCCCCAGCATTTT.

The gene calls are TRBV6-2 or TRBV6-3 and TRBJ2-1; D uncertain. The CDR3 is made up of 14 amino acids. Germline CDR1 MNHEY, CDR2 SVGEGT. Deletions cut 0 bases from V and 7 bases from J, with 10 bases between. The DNA of the CDR3 is TGTGCCAGCAGTTACTCAGGAGAGCAAAATGAGCAGTTCTTC. It codes for CASSYSGEQNEQFF.

The chain has TRBV5-4 and TRBJ2-5; TRBD2 is a possible D gene (6 bases). The germline gives CDR1 SGHNT, CDR2 YYREEE (reference sequence). There are 13 residues in the CDR3. V was trimmed by 2 bases and J by 3 bases, leaving 8 bases between them. CDR3 loop: CASSFSGKETQYF. The DNA of the CDR3 is TGTGCCAGCAGCTTTAGCGGAAAAGAGACCCAGTACTTC.

Remarks on this clone: Other DNA sequences within the sample encode an identical CDR3. The V and J genes are TRBV9 and TRBJ1-1; D is undetermined. CDR1 is SGDLS, CDR2 YYNGEE, per germline. V was cut by 0 bases and J by 2 bases, with 8 bases left in between. The CDR3 extends over 14 amino acids. CDR3 DNA: TGTGCCAGCAGCGTAGGACAAGTCAACACTGAAGCTTTCTTT. Its protein is CASSVGQVNTEAFF.